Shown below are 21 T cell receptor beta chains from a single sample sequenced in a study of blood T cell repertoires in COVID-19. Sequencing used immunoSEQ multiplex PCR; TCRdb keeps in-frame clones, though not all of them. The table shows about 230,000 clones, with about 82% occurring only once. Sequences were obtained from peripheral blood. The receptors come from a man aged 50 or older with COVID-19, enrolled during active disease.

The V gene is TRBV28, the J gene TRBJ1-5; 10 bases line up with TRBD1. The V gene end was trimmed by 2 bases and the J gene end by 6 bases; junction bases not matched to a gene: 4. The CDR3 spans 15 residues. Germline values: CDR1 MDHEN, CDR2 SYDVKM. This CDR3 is CASSLETGGGQPQHF. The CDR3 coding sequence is TGTGCCAGCAGTTTAGAGACAGGGGGCGGTCAGCCCCAGCATTTT.

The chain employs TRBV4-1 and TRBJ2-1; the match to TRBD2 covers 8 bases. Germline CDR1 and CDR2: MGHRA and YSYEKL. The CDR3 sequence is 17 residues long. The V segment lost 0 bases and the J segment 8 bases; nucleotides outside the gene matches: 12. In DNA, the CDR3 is TGCGCCAGCAGCCAAGATGTATACAGCGGGGGTCGGGATGAGCAGTTCTTC. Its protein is CASSQDVYSGGRDEQFF.

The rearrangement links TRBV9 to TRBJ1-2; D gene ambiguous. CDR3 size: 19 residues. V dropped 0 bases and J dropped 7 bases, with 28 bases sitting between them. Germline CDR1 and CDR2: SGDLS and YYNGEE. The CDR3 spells CASSVDPMPGGIEGSGYTF. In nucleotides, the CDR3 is TGTGCCAGCAGCGTAGACCCCATGCCTGGAGGGATCGAGGGTTCTGGCTACACCTTC.

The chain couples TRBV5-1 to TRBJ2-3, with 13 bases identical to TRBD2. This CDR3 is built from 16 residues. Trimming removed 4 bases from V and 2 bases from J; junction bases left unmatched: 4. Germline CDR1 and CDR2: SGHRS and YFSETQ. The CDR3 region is CASSGGTSGDTDTQYF. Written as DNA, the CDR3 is TGCGCCAGCAGCGGGGGGACTAGCGGGGACACAGATACGCAGTATTTT.

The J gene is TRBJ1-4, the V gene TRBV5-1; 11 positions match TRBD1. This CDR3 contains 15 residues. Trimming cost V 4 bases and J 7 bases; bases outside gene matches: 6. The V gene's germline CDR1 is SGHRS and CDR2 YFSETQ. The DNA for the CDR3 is TGCGCCAGCAGCCAAGGACAGGGGGCATCTGAAAAACTGTTTTTT. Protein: CASSQGQGASEKLFF.

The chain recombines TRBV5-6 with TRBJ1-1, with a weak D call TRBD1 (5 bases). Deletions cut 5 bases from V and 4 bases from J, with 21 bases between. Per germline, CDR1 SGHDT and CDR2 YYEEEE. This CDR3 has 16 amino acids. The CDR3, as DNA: TGTGCCAGCAGGCACGCTGAGGTTGGGGCCATCACTGAAGCTTTCTTT. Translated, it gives CASRHAEVGAITEAFF.

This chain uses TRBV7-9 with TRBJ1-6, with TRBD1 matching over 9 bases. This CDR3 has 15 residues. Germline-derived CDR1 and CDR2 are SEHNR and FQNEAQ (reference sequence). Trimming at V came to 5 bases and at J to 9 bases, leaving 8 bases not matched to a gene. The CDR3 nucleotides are TGTGCCAGCAGCCCCGGGACAGGGCAGAGTTCACCCCTCCACTTT. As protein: CASSPGTGQSSPLHF.

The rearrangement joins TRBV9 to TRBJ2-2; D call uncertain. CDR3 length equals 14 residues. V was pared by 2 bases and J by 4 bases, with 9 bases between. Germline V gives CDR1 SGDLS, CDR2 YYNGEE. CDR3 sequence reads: CASSVQDTTGELFF. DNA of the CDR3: TGTGCCAGCAGCGTGCAGGATACCACCGGGGAGCTGTTTTTT.

In nucleotides, the CDR3 is TGTGCCAGCTCCCAGGGCGCGGATTCACCCCTCCACTTT. Translating it yields CASSQGADSPLHF. The chain combines TRBV18 with TRBJ1-6; tentative D call: TRBD1 (5 bases). V was trimmed by 6 bases and J by 8 bases, leaving 11 bases between them. Per the germline V gene, CDR1 is KGHSH and CDR2 is LQKENI. This CDR3 contains 13 residues.

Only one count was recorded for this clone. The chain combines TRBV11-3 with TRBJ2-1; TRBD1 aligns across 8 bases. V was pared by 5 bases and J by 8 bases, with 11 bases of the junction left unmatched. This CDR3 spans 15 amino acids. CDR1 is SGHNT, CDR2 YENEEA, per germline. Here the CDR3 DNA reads TGTGCCAGCAGCCATATAGGCAGGGGGCGCGATGAGCAGTTCTTC. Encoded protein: CASSHIGRGRDEQFF.

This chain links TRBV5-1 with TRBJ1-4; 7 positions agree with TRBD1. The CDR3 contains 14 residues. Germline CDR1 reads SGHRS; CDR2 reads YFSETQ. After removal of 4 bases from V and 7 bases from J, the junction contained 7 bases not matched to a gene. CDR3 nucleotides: TGCGCCAGCAGCCAAGGGGGCTCGGGTGAAAAACTGTTTTTT. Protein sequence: CASSQGGSGEKLFF.

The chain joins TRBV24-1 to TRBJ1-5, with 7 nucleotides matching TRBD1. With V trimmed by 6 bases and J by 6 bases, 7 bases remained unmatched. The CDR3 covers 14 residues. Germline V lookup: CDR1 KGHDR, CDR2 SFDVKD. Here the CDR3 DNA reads TGTGCCACCAGTAGAGGGGGCTCGGCTCAGCCCCAGCATTTT. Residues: CATSRGGSAQPQHF.

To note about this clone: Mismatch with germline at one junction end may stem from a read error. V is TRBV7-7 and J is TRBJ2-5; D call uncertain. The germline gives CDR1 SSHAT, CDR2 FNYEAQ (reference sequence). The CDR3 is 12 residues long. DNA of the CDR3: TGTGCTAGCAGCCCCATACTCGAGACCCAGTACTTC. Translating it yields CASSPILETQYF.

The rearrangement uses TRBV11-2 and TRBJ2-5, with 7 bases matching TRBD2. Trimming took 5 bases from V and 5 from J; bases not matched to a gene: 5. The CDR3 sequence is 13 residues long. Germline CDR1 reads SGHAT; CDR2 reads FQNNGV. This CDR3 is CASSRWEGETQYF. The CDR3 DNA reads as TGTGCCAGCAGCAGGTGGGAGGGGGAGACCCAGTACTTC.

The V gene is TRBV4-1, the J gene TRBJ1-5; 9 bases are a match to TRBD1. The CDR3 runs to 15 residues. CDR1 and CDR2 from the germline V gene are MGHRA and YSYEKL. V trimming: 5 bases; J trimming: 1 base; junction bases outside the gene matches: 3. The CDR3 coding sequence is TGCGCCAGCAGCATCGGACAGGGGAGCAATCAGCCCCAGCATTTT. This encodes CASSIGQGSNQPQHF.

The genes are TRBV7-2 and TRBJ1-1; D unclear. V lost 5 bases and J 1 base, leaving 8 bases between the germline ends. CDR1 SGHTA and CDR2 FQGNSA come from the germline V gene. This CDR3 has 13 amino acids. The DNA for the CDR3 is TGTGCCAGCAGCCAACAAAGGAACACTGAAGCTTTCTTT. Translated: CASSQQRNTEAFF.

The DNA of the CDR3 is TGTGCCAGCAGCCAAGTTAACGTTTACAGGGCCGGAAGGGAGCTGTTTTTT. This sequence encodes CASSQVNVYRAGRELFF. The rearrangement uses TRBV3-1 (or the pseudogene TRBV3-2) and TRBJ2-2, with D perhaps matching TRBD1 (6 bases). The length of the CDR3 is 17 residues. The germline CDR1 and CDR2 sequences are LGHDT and YNNKEL (reference sequence). V was cut by 1 base and J by 9 bases, with 21 bases left in between.

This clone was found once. The DNA of the CDR3 is TGTGCCAGCAGTTCTCCGGGACAGGAATTTAATCAGCCCCAGCATTTT. Its translation: CASSSPGQEFNQPQHF. This chain connects TRBV28 to TRBJ1-5; TRBD1 matches at 8 bases. V dropped 4 bases and J dropped 4; count of bases not matched to a gene: 9. This CDR3 comprises 16 residues. Germline V CDR1 and CDR2: MDHEN, SYDVKM. The full variable domain, in which reference TRBV28 and TRBJ1-5 provide the parts outside the CDR3, is DVKVTQSSRYLVKRTGEKVFLECVQDMDHENMFWYRQDPGLGLRLIYFSYDVKMKEKGDIPEGYSVSREKKERFSLILESASTNQTSMYLCASSSPGQEFNQPQHFGDGTRLSIL.

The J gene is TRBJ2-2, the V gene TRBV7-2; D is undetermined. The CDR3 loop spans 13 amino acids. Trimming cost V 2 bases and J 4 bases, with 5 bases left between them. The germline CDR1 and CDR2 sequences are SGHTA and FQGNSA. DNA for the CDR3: TGTGCCAGCAGCTTACTAGGCACCGGGGAGCTGTTTTTT. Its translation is CASSLLGTGELFF.

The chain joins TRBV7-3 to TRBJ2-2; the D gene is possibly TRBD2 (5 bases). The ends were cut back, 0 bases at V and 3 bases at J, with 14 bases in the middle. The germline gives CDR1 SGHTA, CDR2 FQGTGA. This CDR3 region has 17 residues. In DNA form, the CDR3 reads TGTGCCAGCAGCTTAACCCCGGGGTCGACCTACACCGGGGAGCTGTTTTTT. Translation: CASSLTPGSTYTGELFF.

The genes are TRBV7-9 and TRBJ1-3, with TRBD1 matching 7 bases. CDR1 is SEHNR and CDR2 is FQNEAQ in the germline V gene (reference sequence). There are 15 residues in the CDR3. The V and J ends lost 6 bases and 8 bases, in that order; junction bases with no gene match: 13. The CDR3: CASRNPGTEGHTIYF. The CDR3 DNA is TGTGCCAGCAGGAACCCCGGGACAGAAGGGCACACCATATATTTT.